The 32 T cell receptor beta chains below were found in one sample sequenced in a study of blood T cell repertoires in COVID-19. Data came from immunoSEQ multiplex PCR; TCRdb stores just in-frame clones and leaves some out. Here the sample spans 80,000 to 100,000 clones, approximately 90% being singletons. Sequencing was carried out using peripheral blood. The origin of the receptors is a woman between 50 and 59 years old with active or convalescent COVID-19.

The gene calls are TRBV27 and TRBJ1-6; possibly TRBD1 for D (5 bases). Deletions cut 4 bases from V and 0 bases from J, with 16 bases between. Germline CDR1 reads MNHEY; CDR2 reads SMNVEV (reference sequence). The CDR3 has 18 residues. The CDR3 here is CASSYSGEGSSYNSPLHF. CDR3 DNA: TGTGCCAGCAGTTACTCGGGGGAGGGCAGCTCCTATAATTCACCCCTCCACTTT.

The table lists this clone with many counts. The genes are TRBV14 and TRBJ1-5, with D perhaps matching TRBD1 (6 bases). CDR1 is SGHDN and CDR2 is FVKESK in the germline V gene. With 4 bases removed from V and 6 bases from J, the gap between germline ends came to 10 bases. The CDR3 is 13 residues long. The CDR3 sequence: CASSPAGAQPQHF. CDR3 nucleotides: TGTGCCAGCAGCCCAGCAGGGGCTCAGCCCCAGCATTTT.

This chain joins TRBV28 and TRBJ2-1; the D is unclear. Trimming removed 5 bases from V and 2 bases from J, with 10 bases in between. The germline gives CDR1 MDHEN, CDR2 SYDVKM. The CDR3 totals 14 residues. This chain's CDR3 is CASSRTVAYNEQFF. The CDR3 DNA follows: TGTGCCAGCAGTCGCACGGTAGCCTACAATGAGCAGTTCTTC.

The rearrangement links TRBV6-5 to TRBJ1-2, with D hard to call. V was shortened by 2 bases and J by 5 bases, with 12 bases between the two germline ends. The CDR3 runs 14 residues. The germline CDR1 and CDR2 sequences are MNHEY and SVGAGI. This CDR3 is CASSYGSGRYGYTF. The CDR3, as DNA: TGTGCCAGCAGTTACGGGTCTGGGAGGTATGGCTACACCTTC.

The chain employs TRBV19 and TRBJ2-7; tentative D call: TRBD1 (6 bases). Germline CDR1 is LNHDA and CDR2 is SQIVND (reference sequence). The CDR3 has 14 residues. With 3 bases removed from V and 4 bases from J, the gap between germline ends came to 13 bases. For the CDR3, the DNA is TGTGCCAGTAGTATTCTTGGGGGCCGGTACGAGCAGTACTTC. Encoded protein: CASSILGGRYEQYF. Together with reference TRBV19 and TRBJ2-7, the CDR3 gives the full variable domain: DGGITQSPKYLFRKEGQNVTLSCEQNLNHDAMYWYRQDPGQGLRLIYYSQIVNDFQKGDIAEGYSVSREKKESFPLTVTSAQKNPTAFYLCASSILGGRYEQYFGPGTRLTVT.

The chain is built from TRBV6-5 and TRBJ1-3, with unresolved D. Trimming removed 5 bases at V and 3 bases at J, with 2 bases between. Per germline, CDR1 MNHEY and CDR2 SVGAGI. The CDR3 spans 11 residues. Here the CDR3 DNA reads TGTGCCAGCAGTCGTGGAAACACCATATATTTT. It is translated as CASSRGNTIYF.

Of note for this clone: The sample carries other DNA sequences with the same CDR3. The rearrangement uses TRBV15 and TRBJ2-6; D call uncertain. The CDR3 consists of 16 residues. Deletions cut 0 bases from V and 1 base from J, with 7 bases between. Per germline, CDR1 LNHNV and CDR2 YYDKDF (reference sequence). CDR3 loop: CATSRDSGSGANVLTF. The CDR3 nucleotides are TGTGCCACCAGCAGAGACTCAGGTTCTGGGGCCAACGTCCTGACTTTC. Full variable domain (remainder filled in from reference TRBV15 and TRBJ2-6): DAMVIQNPRYQVTQFGKPVTLSCSQTLNHNVMYWYQQKSSQAPKLLFHYYDKDFNNEADTPDNFQSRRPNTSFCFLDIRSPGLGDTAMYLCATSRDSGSGANVLTFGAGSRLTVL.

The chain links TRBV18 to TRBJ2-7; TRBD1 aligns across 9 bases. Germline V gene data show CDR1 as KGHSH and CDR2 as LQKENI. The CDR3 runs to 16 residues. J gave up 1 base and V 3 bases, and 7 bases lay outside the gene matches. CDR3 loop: CASSPPSGTGSYEQYF. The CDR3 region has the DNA TGTGCCAGCTCACCCCCGAGCGGGACAGGGTCCTACGAGCAGTACTTC.

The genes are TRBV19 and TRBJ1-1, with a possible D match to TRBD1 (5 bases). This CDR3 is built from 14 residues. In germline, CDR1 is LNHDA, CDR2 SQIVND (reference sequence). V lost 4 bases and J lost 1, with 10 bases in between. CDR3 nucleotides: TGTGCCAGTAGTACAGGGCTGGGGAACACTGAAGCTTTCTTT. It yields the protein CASSTGLGNTEAFF. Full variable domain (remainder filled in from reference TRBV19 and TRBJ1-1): DGGITQSPKYLFRKEGQNVTLSCEQNLNHDAMYWYRQDPGQGLRLIYYSQIVNDFQKGDIAEGYSVSREKKESFPLTVTSAQKNPTAFYLCASSTGLGNTEAFFGQGTRLTVV.

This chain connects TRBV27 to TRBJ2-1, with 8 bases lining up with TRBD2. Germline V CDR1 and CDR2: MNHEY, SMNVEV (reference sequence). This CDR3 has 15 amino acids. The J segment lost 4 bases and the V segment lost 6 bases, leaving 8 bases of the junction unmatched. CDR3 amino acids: CASSPSGGLYNEQFF. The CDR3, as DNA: TGTGCCAGCAGCCCAAGCGGGGGACTATACAATGAGCAGTTCTTC.

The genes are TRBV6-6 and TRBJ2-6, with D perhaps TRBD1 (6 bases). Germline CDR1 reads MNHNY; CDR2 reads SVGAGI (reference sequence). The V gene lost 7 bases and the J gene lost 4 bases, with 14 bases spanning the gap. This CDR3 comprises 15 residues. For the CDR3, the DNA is TGTGCCAGCACAACAGGGAAGTCCGGGGCCAACGTCCTGACTTTC. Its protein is CASTTGKSGANVLTF.

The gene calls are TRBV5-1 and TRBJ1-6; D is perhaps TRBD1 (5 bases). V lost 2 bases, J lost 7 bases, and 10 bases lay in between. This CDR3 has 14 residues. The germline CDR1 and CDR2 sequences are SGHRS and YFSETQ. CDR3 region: CASSLQDGNSPLHF. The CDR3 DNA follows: TGCGCCAGCAGCTTACAGGACGGGAATTCACCCCTCCACTTT. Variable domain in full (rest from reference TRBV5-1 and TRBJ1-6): KAGVTQTPRYLIKTRGQQVTLSCSPISGHRSVSWYQQTPGQGLQFLFEYFSETQRNKGNFPGRFSGRQFSNSRSEMNVSTLELGDSALYLCASSLQDGNSPLHFGNGTRLTVT.

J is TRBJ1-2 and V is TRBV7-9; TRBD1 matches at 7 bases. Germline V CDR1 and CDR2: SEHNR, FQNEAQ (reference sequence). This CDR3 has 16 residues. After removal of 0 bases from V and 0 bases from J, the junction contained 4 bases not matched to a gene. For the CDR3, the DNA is TGTGCCAGCAGCTTAGCCTTGGGACAGACTAACTATGGCTACACCTTC. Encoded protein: CASSLALGQTNYGYTF.

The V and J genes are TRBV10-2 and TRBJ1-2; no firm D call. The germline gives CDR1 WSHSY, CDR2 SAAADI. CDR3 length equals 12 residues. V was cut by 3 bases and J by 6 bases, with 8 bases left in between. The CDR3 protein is CASSDRRHGYTF. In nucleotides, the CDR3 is TGCGCCAGCAGTGATAGGAGACATGGCTACACCTTC.

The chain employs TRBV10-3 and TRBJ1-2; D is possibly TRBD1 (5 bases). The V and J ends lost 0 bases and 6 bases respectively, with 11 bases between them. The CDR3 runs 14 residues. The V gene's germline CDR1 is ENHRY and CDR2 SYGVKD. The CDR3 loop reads CAISESIGGDGYTF. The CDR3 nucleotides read TGTGCCATCAGTGAGTCGATCGGGGGGGATGGCTACACCTTC.

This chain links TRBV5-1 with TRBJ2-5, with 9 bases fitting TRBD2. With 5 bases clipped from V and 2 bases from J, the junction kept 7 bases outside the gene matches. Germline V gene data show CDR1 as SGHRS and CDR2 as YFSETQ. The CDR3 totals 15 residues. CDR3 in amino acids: CASRDGTSRQETQYF. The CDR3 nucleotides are TGCGCCAGCAGGGATGGGACTAGCAGACAAGAGACCCAGTACTTC.

The CDR3 DNA follows: TGTGCCAGCAGCCCTGAGGCTTCTGACAGGGGGCTTGAAAAACTGTTTTTT. Translating it yields CASSPEASDRGLEKLFF. The J gene is TRBJ1-4, the V gene TRBV11-2; 10 bases fit TRBD1. Looked up from germline, CDR1 is SGHAT and CDR2 is FQNNGV. V lost 5 bases to trimming and J lost 7 bases; unmatched junction nucleotides: 13. The CDR3 runs to 17 residues.

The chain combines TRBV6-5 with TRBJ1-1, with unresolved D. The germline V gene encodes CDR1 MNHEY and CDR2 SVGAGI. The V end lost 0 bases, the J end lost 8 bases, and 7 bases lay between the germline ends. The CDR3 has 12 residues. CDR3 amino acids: CASSYSNREAFF. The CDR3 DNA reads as TGTGCCAGCAGTTACTCCAACAGAGAAGCTTTCTTT.

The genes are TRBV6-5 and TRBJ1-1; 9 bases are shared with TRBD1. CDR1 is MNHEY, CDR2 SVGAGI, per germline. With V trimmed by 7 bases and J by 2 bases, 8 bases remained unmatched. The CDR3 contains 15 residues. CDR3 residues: CASKWTGAGNTEAFF. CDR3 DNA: TGTGCCAGCAAATGGACAGGGGCCGGTAACACTGAAGCTTTCTTT.

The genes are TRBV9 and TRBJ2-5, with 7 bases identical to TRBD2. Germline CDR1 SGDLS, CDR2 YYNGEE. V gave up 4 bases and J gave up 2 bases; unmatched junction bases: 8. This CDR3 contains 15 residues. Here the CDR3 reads CASSYLGGIQETQYF. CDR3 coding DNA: TGTGCCAGCAGCTACCTGGGGGGGATTCAAGAGACCCAGTACTTC.

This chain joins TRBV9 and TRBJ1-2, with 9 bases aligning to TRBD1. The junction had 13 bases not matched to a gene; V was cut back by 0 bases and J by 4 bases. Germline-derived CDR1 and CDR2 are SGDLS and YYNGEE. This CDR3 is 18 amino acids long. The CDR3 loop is CASSVATGGGQGGYGYTF. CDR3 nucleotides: TGTGCCAGCAGCGTAGCGACCGGCGGGGGACAGGGCGGCTATGGCTACACCTTC.

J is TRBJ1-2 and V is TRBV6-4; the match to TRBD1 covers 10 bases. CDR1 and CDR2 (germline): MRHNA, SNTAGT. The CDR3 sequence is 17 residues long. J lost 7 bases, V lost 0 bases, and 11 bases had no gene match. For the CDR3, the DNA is TGTGCCAGCAGTGACTCTGGGGGACAGGGGACTCGTAGTGGCTACACCTTC. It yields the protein CASSDSGGQGTRSGYTF.

Written as DNA, the CDR3 is TGTGCCAGCAGCTTGGGAGGGACAGATTACAATGAGCAGTTCTTC. This codes for CASSLGGTDYNEQFF. The gene calls are TRBV5-8 and TRBJ2-1; 7 bases map to TRBD1. The ends lost 0 bases at V and 4 bases at J; junction bases unmatched: 4. This CDR3 is 15 amino acids long. Germline CDR1 is SGHTS and CDR2 is YDEGEE. Complete variable domain (other parts from reference TRBV5-8 and TRBJ2-1): EAGVTQSPTHLIKTRGQQATLRCSPISGHTSVYWYQQALGLGLQFLLWYDEGEERNRGNFPPRFSGRQFPNYSSELNVNALELEDSALYLCASSLGGTDYNEQFFGPGTRLTVL.

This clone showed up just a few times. The CDR3 reads CASSLGQGYTF. In DNA, the CDR3 is TGTGCCAGCAGCCTTGGACAGGGCTACACCTTC. The rearrangement uses TRBV3-1 (or the pseudogene TRBV3-2) and TRBJ1-2; D might be TRBD1 (6 bases). The ends were cut back, 4 bases at V and 8 bases at J, with 8 bases in the middle. Germline CDR1 reads LGHDT; CDR2 reads YNNKEL (reference sequence). This CDR3 is built from 11 residues.

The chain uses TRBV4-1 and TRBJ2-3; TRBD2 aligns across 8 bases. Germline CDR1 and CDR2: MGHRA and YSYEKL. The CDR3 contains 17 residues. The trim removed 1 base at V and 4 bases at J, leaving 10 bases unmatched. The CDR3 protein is CASSQVMASGGSDTQYF. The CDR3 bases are TGCGCCAGCAGCCAAGTCATGGCCAGCGGGGGTTCAGATACGCAGTATTTT.

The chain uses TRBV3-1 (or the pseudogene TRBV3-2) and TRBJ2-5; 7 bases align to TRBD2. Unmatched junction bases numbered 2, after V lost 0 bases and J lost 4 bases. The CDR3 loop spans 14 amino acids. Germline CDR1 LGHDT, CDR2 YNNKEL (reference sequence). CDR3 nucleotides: TGTGCCAGCAGCCAAGAGGGGGGGGTAGAGACCCAGTACTTC. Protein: CASSQEGGVETQYF.

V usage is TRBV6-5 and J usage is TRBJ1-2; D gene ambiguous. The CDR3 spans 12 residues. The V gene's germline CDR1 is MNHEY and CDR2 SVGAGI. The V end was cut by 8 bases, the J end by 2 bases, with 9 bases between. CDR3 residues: CASGVENYGYTF. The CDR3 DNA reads TGTGCCAGCGGAGTGGAAAACTATGGCTACACCTTC.

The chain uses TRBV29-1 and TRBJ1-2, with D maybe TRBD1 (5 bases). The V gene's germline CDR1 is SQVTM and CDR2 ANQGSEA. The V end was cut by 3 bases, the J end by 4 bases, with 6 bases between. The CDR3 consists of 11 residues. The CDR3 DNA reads TGCAGCGTTGACAGGGCCTATGGCTACACCTTC. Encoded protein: CSVDRAYGYTF.

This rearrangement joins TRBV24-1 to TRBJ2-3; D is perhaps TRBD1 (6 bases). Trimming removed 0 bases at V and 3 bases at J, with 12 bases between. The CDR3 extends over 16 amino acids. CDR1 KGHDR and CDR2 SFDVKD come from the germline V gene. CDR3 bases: TGTGCCACCAGTGATTTGCCCAGGGGTGGTACAGATACGCAGTATTTT. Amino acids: CATSDLPRGGTDTQYF.

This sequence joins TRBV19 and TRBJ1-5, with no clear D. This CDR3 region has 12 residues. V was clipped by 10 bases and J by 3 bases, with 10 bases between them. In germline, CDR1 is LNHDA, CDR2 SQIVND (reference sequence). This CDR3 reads CATLSPNQPQHF. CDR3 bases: TGTGCCACCCTAAGTCCCAATCAGCCCCAGCATTTT.

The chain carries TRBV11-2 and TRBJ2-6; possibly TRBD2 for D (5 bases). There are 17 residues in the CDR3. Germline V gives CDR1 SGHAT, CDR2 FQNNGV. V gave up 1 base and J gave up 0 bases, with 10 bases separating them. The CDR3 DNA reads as TGTGCCAGCAGCTTAGCGGGGTCGGGCTCTGGGGCCAACGTCCTGACTTTC. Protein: CASSLAGSGSGANVLTF.

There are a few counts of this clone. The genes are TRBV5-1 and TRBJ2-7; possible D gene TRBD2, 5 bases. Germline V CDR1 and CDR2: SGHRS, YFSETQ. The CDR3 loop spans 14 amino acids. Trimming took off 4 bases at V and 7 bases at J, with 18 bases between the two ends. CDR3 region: CASSPRTEGEEQYF. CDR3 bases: TGCGCCAGCAGCCCCCGTACAGAGGGAGAAGAGCAGTACTTC. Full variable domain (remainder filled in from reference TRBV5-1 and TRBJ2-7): KAGVTQTPRYLIKTRGQQVTLSCSPISGHRSVSWYQQTPGQGLQFLFEYFSETQRNKGNFPGRFSGRQFSNSRSEMNVSTLELGDSALYLCASSPRTEGEEQYFGPGTRLTVT.